This T cell receptor (beta chain) stems from a study of shared clonotypes between healthy human individuals. Assay used: immunoSEQ multiplex PCR; TCRdb lists only in-frame clones, some missing. This table holds about 580,000 clones, roughly 98% found once. This CDR3 has 15 residues. The V segment lost 7 bases and the J segment 4 bases; nucleotides outside the gene matches: 12. Germline V gene sequence: CDR1 MNHEY, CDR2 SVGAGI. CD45RO-negative, CCR7-selected cells formed the naive CD8 fraction, which excluded terminally differentiated effector memory CD45RA+ cells. Donors had no recently reported acute infections or vaccinations and were HIV-negative. Study conclusions and caveats: Compared with clonotypes that all four donors shared, non-shared clonotypes had lower generation probabilities. Memory subsets had estimated richness that was generally smaller than that of naive subsets.

This clone occurred once. Its target is not known. The chain couples TRBV6-5 to TRBJ1-2; 7 bases line up with TRBD1. This TCR was recovered from a man aged 25 to 45 in good health. Material: naive CD8+ T cells sorted from blood. The CDR3 protein is CASTGTMTGSYGYTF. The CDR3 nucleotides read TGTGCCAGCACTGGAACGATGACAGGGAGCTATGGCTACACCTTC.